The rows below give T cell receptor beta chains drawn from one sample of a study of shared T cell receptors in the human thymus. TCRdb's copy holds only in-frame clones and misses some; the assay was immunoSEQ multiplex PCR. The repertoire holds approximately 660,000 clones, with more than 75% as singletons. The sample was also reused in another study, on human thymus T cells.

Sequencing input: thymocytes. The receptors were sampled from a boy under three years old with a congenital heart defect. CDR3s include the opening cysteine and the closing phenylalanine or tryptophan. A D gene is named only where the DNA matches it firmly. A clone size is listed for some rows: how often the clone was seen (once, few, many), or a class if it is expanded.

-	TRBV19	-	TRBJ1-1	CASSIGIQGNTEAFF	TGTGCCAGTAGTATTGGGATTCAGGGGAACACTGAAGCTTTCTTT
TRBD1	TRBV27	-	TRBJ2-7	CASSGTAAYEQYF	TGTGCCAGCAGTGGGACAGCCGCCTACGAGCAGTACTTC
-	TRBV7-2	once	TRBJ1-1	CASSLRGPNEAFF	TGTGCCAGCAGCTTAAGAGGCCCCAATGAAGCTTTCTTT
-	TRBV9	few	TRBJ2-3	CASSVGGLDTQYF	TGTGCCAGCAGCGTAGGTGGACTAGATACGCAGTATTTT
TRBD1	TRBV5-1	-	TRBJ2-3	CASSSPTGESWTDTQYF	TGCGCCAGCAGCTCCCCTACAGGGGAGTCTTGGACAGATACGCAGTATTTT
TRBD1	TRBV27	-	TRBJ2-6	CASRHDRVVSGANVLTF	TGTGCCAGCAGGCACGACAGGGTCGTCTCTGGGGCCAACGTCCTGACTTTC
TRBD1	TRBV7-2	-	TRBJ2-7	CASSLGTGGSPYEQYF	TGTGCCAGCAGCTTAGGGACAGGGGGCAGCCCCTACGAGCAGTACTTC
-	TRBV11-2	-	TRBJ1-2	CASSSPNGYTF	TGTGCCAGCAGCTCCCCCAATGGCTACACCTTC
-	TRBV5-1	-	TRBJ1-1	CASSLGGGTEAFF	TGCGCCAGCAGCTTAGGGGGGGGGACTGAAGCTTTCTTT
-	TRBV21-1	-	TRBJ2-1	CASSGRTSGRTGAGSYNEQFF	TGTGCCAGCAGCGGAAGGACTAGCGGGAGGACGGGAGCGGGATCCTACAATGAGCAGTTCTTC
TRBD1	TRBV4-3	-	TRBJ2-2	CASSRQGLLEGGNTGELFF	TGCGCCAGCAGTCGACAGGGGCTTTTGGAAGGCGGGAACACCGGGGAGCTGTTTTTT
-	TRBV10-3	-	TRBJ1-1	CAIRQGGTEAFF	TGTGCCATCAGACAGGGAGGGACTGAAGCTTTCTTT
TRBD1	TRBV11-3	-	TRBJ2-3	CASSLIGTGRDTQYF	TGTGCCAGCAGCCTTATAGGGACAGGAAGAGATACGCAGTATTTT
TRBD1	TRBV4-3	-	TRBJ2-5	CASSQEGQIGQETQYF	TGCGCCAGCAGCCAAGAGGGACAGATTGGCCAAGAGACCCAGTACTTC
-	TRBV4-3	-	TRBJ2-1	CASSQDLGTYNEQFF	TGCGCTAGCAGCCAAGATCTAGGAACCTACAATGAGCAGTTCTTC
-	TRBV15	-	TRBJ1-2	CATSRRAGEINYGYTF	TGTGCCACCAGCAGAAGGGCCGGGGAAATTAACTATGGCTACACCTTC
TRBD2	TRBV25-1	-	TRBJ2-1	CASSEFVGGASGRNEQFF	TGTGCCAGCAGTGAATTCGTGGGCGGGGCTAGCGGGAGGAATGAGCAGTTCTTC
-	TRBV6-5	-	TRBJ1-3	CASSERLDGNTIYF	TGTGCCAGCAGTGAGAGGTTGGATGGAAACACCATATATTTT
-	TRBV14	-	TRBJ2-7	CASSPPNNTYEQYF	TGTGCCAGCAGCCCCCCAAACAATACCTACGAGCAGTACTTC
-	TRBV11-3	-	TRBJ1-1	CASSLEGGGTEAFF	TGTGCCAGCAGCTTAGAGGGGGGAGGCACTGAAGCTTTCTTT
TRBD2	TRBV5-5	-	TRBJ2-2	CASSSLAERTGELFF	TGTGCCAGCAGCTCACTAGCGGAACGGACCGGGGAGCTGTTTTTT
-	TRBV28	-	TRBJ2-4	CATRQSSTKNIQYF	TGTGCCACCCGACAAAGTAGTACCAAAAACATTCAGTACTTC
-	TRBV14	-	TRBJ2-2	CASSQPSRTTPNTGELFF	TGTGCCAGCAGCCAACCCTCCCGGACTACCCCGAACACCGGGGAGCTGTTTTTT
-	TRBV5-5	-	TRBJ1-1	CASSLAWRRNTEAFF	TGTGCCAGCAGCTTGGCCTGGAGACGGAACACTGAAGCTTTCTTT
TRBD2	TRBV7-9	-	TRBJ2-7	CASSPAPGLASYEQYF	TGTGCCAGCAGCCCCGCCCCGGGACTAGCAAGCTACGAGCAGTACTTC
-	TRBV5-4	once	TRBJ1-2	CASSPPGGGTYGYTF	TGTGCCAGCAGCCCACCTGGGGGGGGGACCTATGGCTACACCTTC
TRBD2	TRBV20-1	-	TRBJ2-7	CSAQGGDEQYF	TGCAGTGCCCAGGGAGGGGACGAGCAGTACTTC
-	TRBV6-5	-	TRBJ2-7	CASSYSRRATYEQYF	TGTGCCAGCAGTTACTCCCGGCGGGCCACCTACGAGCAGTACTTC
-	TRBV4-3	-	TRBJ2-2	CASSQDQGRQTGELFF	TGCGCCAGCAGCCAAGATCAAGGGCGACAGACCGGGGAGCTGTTTTTT
TRBD2	TRBV5-3	once	TRBJ2-3	CARSGLAGESTDTQYF	TGTGCCAGAAGCGGACTAGCGGGAGAGAGCACAGATACGCAGTATTTT
TRBD2	TRBV15	-	TRBJ2-7	CATSRHLAGASYEQYF	TGTGCCACCAGCAGACATCTAGCGGGGGCCTCCTACGAGCAGTACTTC
-	TRBV19	-	TRBJ2-3	CASSIGVETSTDTQYF	TGTGCCAGTAGTATAGGGGTGGAGACTAGCACAGATACGCAGTATTTT
TRBD1	TRBV7-2	-	TRBJ2-5	CASSSFDRGQETQYF	TGTGCCAGCAGCTCATTCGACAGGGGGCAAGAGACCCAGTACTTC
-	TRBV2	-	TRBJ2-2	CASAGDRGSAQGAASGRNTGELFF	TGTGCCAGCGCGGGGGATAGGGGGTCAGCACAGGGGGCGGCTAGCGGGAGAAATACCGGGGAGCTGTTTTTT
TRBD2	TRBV4-3	-	TRBJ2-3	CASSQDPGLASDTQYF	TGCGCCAGCAGCCAAGATCCCGGACTAGCTTCGGATACGCAGTATTTT
TRBD2	TRBV2	-	TRBJ2-3	CATETPGGSDTQYF	TGTGCCACCGAGACTCCGGGGGGGTCCGATACGCAGTATTTT
-	TRBV21-1	-	TRBJ1-5	CASSWVGRPSNQPQHF	TGTGCCAGCAGCTGGGTGGGCAGGCCCAGCAATCAGCCCCAGCATTTT
TRBD2	TRBV13	-	TRBJ2-1	CASSSGLDSYNEQFF	TGTGCCAGCAGCTCAGGACTAGACTCCTACAATGAGCAGTTCTTC
TRBD2	TRBV28	-	TRBJ2-1	CASRGGASGRAEGCNEQFF	TGTGCCAGCAGAGGGGGGGCTAGCGGGAGGGCCGAAGGGTGCAATGAGCAGTTCTTC
TRBD1	TRBV5-1	-	TRBJ1-2	CASSDRGDYGYTF	TGCGCCAGCAGTGACAGGGGGGACTATGGCTACACCTTC
TRBD2	TRBV28	-	TRBJ2-7	CASSFPSGSSYEQYF	TGTGCCAGCAGTTTCCCTAGCGGGAGTTCCTACGAGCAGTACTTC
TRBD2	TRBV18	once	TRBJ2-7	CASSPKVAGGHEQYF	TGTGCCAGCTCTCCTAAGGTCGCGGGAGGCCACGAGCAGTACTTC
TRBD1	TRBV5-1	-	TRBJ2-7	CASSLNLTGGRDEQYF	TGCGCCAGCAGCTTAAACCTGACAGGGGGTAGGGACGAGCAGTACTTC
-	TRBV29-1	-	TRBJ2-7	CSVEWLASPYEQYF	TGCAGCGTTGAATGGCTAGCGAGTCCCTACGAGCAGTACTTC
-	TRBV11-2	-	TRBJ2-5	CASRPQDYFKEGTQYF	TGTGCCAGCAGACCCCAGGACTATTTTAAAGAGGGGACCCAGTACTTC
-	TRBV9	-	TRBJ1-3	CASSVDEEPSGNTIYF	TGTGCCAGCAGCGTAGACGAGGAACCCTCTGGAAACACCATATATTTT
-	TRBV5-1	few	TRBJ2-7	CASVRDKSSYEQYF	TGCGCCAGCGTTCGGGACAAGTCCTCCTACGAGCAGTACTTC
-	TRBV11-2	-	TRBJ2-2	CASSFEQGGTGELFF	TGTGCCAGCAGCTTCGAACAGGGGGGGACCGGGGAGCTGTTTTTT
TRBD2	TRBV5-6	-	TRBJ2-3	CASSLPTSGRIGTQYF	TGTGCCAGCAGCTTACCGACTAGCGGGAGAATCGGTACGCAGTATTTT
-	TRBV6-4	few	TRBJ2-1	CASNDGGNEQFF	TGTGCCAGCAACGACGGAGGCAATGAGCAGTTCTTC
TRBD2	TRBV5-1	-	TRBJ2-1	CASSSIAGVRNEQFF	TGCGCCAGCAGCTCCATAGCGGGAGTACGTAATGAGCAGTTCTTC
TRBD1	TRBV29-1	once	TRBJ2-5	CSVEDPDRDETQYF	TGCAGCGTTGAAGATCCGGACAGGGACGAGACCCAGTACTTC
-	TRBV6-4	-	TRBJ1-2	CASSDLPGSSGYTF	TGTGCCAGCAGTGACCTCCCCGGGAGTTCTGGCTACACCTTC
TRBD2	TRBV7-3	-	TRBJ2-7	CASSLTGSGAPLDPAHEQYF	TGTGCCAGCAGCTTAACTGGTAGCGGGGCCCCACTGGATCCGGCCCACGAGCAGTACTTC